This TCR beta chain is from a study of radiation and T cells in renal cell carcinoma. Sample time point: baseline pretreatment blood. As for treatment: 15 Gy SBRT to primary tumor, nephrectomy 4 weeks later. Clear cell pathology was present in this patient's renal cell carcinoma. The protocol was immunoSEQ multiplex PCR, while the TCRdb copy is restricted to in-frame clones and leaves out a portion. The data contain about 130,000 clones, about 88% of them seen just once; the ten biggest clones take up about 11%. The origin of this receptor is a woman in her forties or fifties with renal cell carcinoma. The sample in question was blood, obtained from a patient whose treatment included radiotherapy and nephrectomy.

The CDR3 coding sequence is TGTGCCAGCAGCCAAGAAGGAGGTAGTTATGGCTACACCTTC. Translation: CASSQEGGSYGYTF. This chain uses TRBV4-2 with TRBJ1-2; D is uncertain. Trimming removed 0 bases at V and 5 bases at J, with 10 bases between. The CDR3 runs to 14 residues. The germline gives CDR1 LGHNA, CDR2 YNFKEQ.